This TCR beta chain was identified in a study of PD-1 blockade in mismatch repair-deficient tumors. V was cut by 0 bases and J by 6 bases, with 12 bases left in between. There are 15 residues in the CDR3. The germline V gene encodes CDR1 MNHEY and CDR2 SVGAGI. Assay used: immunoSEQ multiplex PCR; TCRdb lists only in-frame clones, some missing. The sample lists 60,000 to 70,000 clones, 88% occurring once. This TCR derives from an adult with mismatch repair-deficient cancer. The V and J genes are TRBV6-5 and TRBJ2-1; no firm D call. Sequences were derived from peripheral blood, sampled 52 weeks after starting pembrolizumab. Written as DNA, the CDR3 is TGTGCCAGCAGTTACTCGGTTGTTAGCCCCAATGAGCAGTTCTTC. It yields the protein CASSYSVVSPNEQFF.